The 11 T cell receptor beta chains reported below all come from one sample, sequenced in a study of blood T cells in healthy people across ages. Next came a second PCR, run for about 7 to 12 cycles, which used a sample-barcoded 5' primer along with a J-beta primer mix. TCRdb reprocessed the 5' RACE reads via MiXCR and lists one record per CDR3 protein. The table includes roughly 1,100,000 distinct CDR3 sequences, about 23% detected once. The sample also formed part of further work on T cells of mothers and their children.

The sample consisted of blood. These receptors came from a girl aged 2 to 10 in good health.

This clonotype was counted a few times. The rearrangement joins TRBV7-9 to TRBJ2-2; 10 bases align to TRBD2. With 7 bases clipped from V and 3 bases from J, the junction kept 5 bases outside the gene matches. The CDR3 spans 15 residues. Germline values: CDR1 SEHNR, CDR2 FQNEAQ (reference sequence). DNA of the CDR3: TGTGCCAGCAACCAGACTAGCGGGTACACCGGGGAGCTGTTTTTT. The encoded protein is CASNQTSGYTGELFF.

This chain uses TRBV29-1 with TRBJ2-1; D not resolved. The CDR3 is 14 amino acids. With 4 bases removed from V and 4 bases from J, the gap between germline ends came to 14 bases. The germline gives CDR1 SQVTM, CDR2 ANQGSEA. DNA for the CDR3: TGCAGCGTTGTAAGTCCCCTGGATTACAATGAGCAGTTCTTC. Translation gives CSVVSPLDYNEQFF.

In this sample, this clonotype turned up a few times. This rearrangement joins TRBV4-2 to TRBJ2-1, with 8 bases aligning to TRBD2. The CDR3 covers 15 residues. V was clipped by 6 bases and J by 1 base; unmatched bases: 5. Germline-derived CDR1 and CDR2 are LGHNA and YNFKEQ. CDR3: CASRSGGESYNEQFF. CDR3 DNA sequence: TGTGCCAGCAGGAGCGGGGGAGAATCCTACAATGAGCAGTTCTTC.

The genes are TRBV28 and TRBJ2-5; TRBD1 aligns across 9 bases. Near its end, the DNA agrees better with TRBJ2-1, so the J call may be wrong. This CDR3 is built from 17 residues. In germline, CDR1 is MDHEN, CDR2 SYDVKM. CDR3 bases: TGTGCCAGCAGAACCGTCCCACAGGGGGCGTTCGACAATGAGCAGTTCTTC. It codes for CASRTVPQGAFDNEQFF.

V and J are TRBV9 and TRBJ1-4, with D maybe TRBD1 (6 bases). Germline loops: CDR1 SGDLS, CDR2 YYNGEE. This CDR3 comprises 15 residues. The V and J ends lost 3 bases and 12 bases respectively, with 21 bases between them. The CDR3 is CASSGPGTKGEQLFF. The CDR3 coding sequence is TGTGCCAGCAGCGGACCCGGTACAAAGGGGGAACAACTGTTTTTT.

This clonotype appeared many times. The CDR3, as DNA: TGTGCCATCAGCCCGGGTCGAAATTCCTACGAGCAGTACTTC. It encodes CAISPGRNSYEQYF. The chain has TRBV10-3 and TRBJ2-7; D is unresolved. Trimming left V 6 bases short and J 1 base short, with 13 bases between. The CDR3 extends over 14 amino acids. The germline V gene encodes CDR1 ENHRY and CDR2 SYGVKD.

V gene TRBV12-3 or TRBV12-4 combines with J gene TRBJ2-7; D tentatively reads TRBD1 or TRBD2 (6 bases each). This CDR3 is 15 amino acids long. V lost 4 bases and J 0 bases, leaving 13 bases between the germline ends. The CDR3 loop reads CASSSQGGGSYEQYF. DNA of the CDR3: TGTGCCAGCAGTTCGCAAGGGGGAGGCTCCTACGAGCAGTACTTC.

There are a few counts of this clonotype. V usage is TRBV9 and J usage is TRBJ2-7; D unresolved. This CDR3 has 14 residues. The germline V gene has CDR1 SGDLS and CDR2 YYNGEE. V lost 0 bases and J lost 5, with 12 bases in between. The CDR3 nucleotides are TGTGCCAGCAGCGTAGAACCATCGTTCGACGAGCAGTACTTC. Residues: CASSVEPSFDEQYF.

As concerns this clonotype: At one end, the junction sequence differs from germline, possibly due to a read error. This chain joins TRBV7-2 and TRBJ2-5; no reliable D call. CDR1 is SGHTA and CDR2 is FQGNSA in the germline V gene. The CDR3 covers 13 residues. The CDR3 protein is CAGSSRVQETQYF. CDR3 coding DNA: TGTGCCGGCAGCTCTAGAGTACAAGAGACCCAGTACTTC.

The V and J genes are TRBV28 and TRBJ2-5; 8 bases are shared with TRBD2. The CDR3 contains 16 residues. V gave up 5 bases and J gave up 5 bases; unmatched junction bases: 13. Germline V CDR1 and CDR2: MDHEN, SYDVKM. The CDR3 DNA reads TGTGCCAGCAGTCCCTCTTCCGGGACTAGTACCGAGACCCAGTACTTC. Its translation: CASSPSSGTSTETQYF.

The chain links TRBV20-1 to TRBJ2-2; D is unresolved. The CDR3 has 13 residues. The V gene lost 6 bases and the J gene lost 3 bases, with 11 bases spanning the gap. Germline lookup yields CDR1 DFQATT and CDR2 SNEGSKA (reference sequence). The CDR3 loop is CSANRKDTGELFF. DNA of the CDR3: TGCAGTGCCAACAGAAAGGACACCGGGGAGCTGTTTTTT.